This TCR beta chain is drawn from a study of graft-versus-host responses after intestinal transplantation. In the study overall: Recipients had multivisceral, liver-intestinal, or isolated intestinal transplants. Recipients across the board were started on anti-thymocyte globulin induction, then kept on tacrolimus and steroids for two to four years.

Germline lookup yields CDR1 LNHNV and CDR2 YYDKDF (reference sequence). V lost 3 bases and J lost 5; bases outside the gene matches: 12. The CDR3 has 18 residues. Generated by immunoSEQ multiplex PCR, the TCRdb table keeps only in-frame clones and is missing some. The data contain approximately 92,000 clones, just over 90% of them singletons. General study results and limits: Circulating GvH clones peaking coincided with falling HvG clones soon after transplant. GvH clones appeared in recipient marrow, some first in ileum or blood.

Of note for this clone: Its antigen remains unidentified.

This chain joins TRBV15 and TRBJ2-2, with 10 positions matching TRBD2. Sample: unstimulated CD8+ T cells sorted from spleen or lymph node cells, taken before intestinal transplant. The TCR sequence derives from a human donor who received an intestinal transplant. The CDR3 nucleotides are TGTGCCACCAGCAGGGCCTGGATAGCGGGGGGTGGAACCGGGGAGCTGTTTTTT. Translation gives CATSRAWIAGGGTGELFF.